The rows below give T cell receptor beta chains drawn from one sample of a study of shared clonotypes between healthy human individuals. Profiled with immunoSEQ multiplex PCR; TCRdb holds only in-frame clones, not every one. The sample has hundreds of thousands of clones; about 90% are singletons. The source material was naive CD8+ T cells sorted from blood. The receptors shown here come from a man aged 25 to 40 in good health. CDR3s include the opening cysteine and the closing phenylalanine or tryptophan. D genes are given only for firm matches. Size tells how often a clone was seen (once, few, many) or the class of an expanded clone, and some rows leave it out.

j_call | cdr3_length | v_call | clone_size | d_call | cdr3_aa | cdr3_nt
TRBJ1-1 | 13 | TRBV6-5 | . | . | CASSYSINTEAFF | TGTGCCAGCAGTTACTCGATTAACACTGAAGCTTTCTTT
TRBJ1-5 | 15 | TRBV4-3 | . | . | CASSLGRNSNQPQHF | TGCGCCAGCAGCCTTGGACGGAATAGCAATCAGCCCCAGCATTTT
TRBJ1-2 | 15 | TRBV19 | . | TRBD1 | CASSIPDRRLHGYTF | TGTGCCAGTAGTATCCCGGACAGGAGGTTGCATGGCTACACCTTC
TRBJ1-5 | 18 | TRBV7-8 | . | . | CASSFAYERTDSNQPQHF | TGTGCCAGCAGCTTTGCTTATGAGCGGACGGATAGCAATCAGCCCCAGCATTTT
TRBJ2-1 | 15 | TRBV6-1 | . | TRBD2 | CASSAVAGSYNEQFF | TGTGCCAGCAGTGCTGTAGCGGGGTCCTACAATGAGCAGTTCTTC
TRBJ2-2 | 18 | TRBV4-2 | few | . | CASSRRDYPLANTGELFF | TGTGCCAGCAGCCGGAGAGACTATCCATTAGCGAACACCGGGGAGCTGTTTTTT
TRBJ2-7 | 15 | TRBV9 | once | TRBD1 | CASSVGQGPVYEQYF | TGTGCCAGCAGCGTGGGACAGGGACCGGTCTACGAGCAGTACTTC
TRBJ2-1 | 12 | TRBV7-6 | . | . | CASSLGGTEQFF | TGTGCCAGCAGCTTAGGCGGGACCGAGCAGTTCTTC
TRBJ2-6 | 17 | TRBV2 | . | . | CASSELPQNSGANVLTF | TGTGCCAGCAGTGAACTCCCGCAGAACTCTGGGGCCAACGTCCTGACTTTC
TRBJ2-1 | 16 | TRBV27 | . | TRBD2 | CASSLGASGRTGEQFF | TGTGCCAGCAGTTTAGGAGCTAGCGGGAGGACGGGTGAGCAGTTCTTC
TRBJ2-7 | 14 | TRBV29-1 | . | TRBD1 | CSVNDREESYEQYF | TGCAGCGTTAATGACAGGGAAGAATCCTACGAGCAGTACTTC
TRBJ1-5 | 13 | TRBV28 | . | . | CASSLRGAQPQHF | TGTGCCAGCAGTTTGAGGGGGGCGCAGCCCCAGCATTTT
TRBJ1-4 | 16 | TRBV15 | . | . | CATSRDNGRTREKLFF | TGTGCCACCAGCAGAGATAATGGCAGGACCCGAGAAAAACTGTTTTTT
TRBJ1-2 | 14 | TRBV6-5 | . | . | CASSTGGLGYGYTF | TGTGCCAGCAGTACGGGGGGGCTCGGGTATGGCTACACCTTC
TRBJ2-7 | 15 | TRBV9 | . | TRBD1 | CASSPPGTDFGEQYF | TGTGCCAGCAGCCCCCCCGGGACAGACTTTGGTGAGCAGTACTTC
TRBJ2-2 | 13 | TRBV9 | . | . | CASSWAGTGELFF | TGTGCCAGCAGCTGGGCGGGCACCGGGGAGCTGTTTTTT
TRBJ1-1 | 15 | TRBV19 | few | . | CASTIYDGYDTEAFF | TGTGCCAGTACCATATACGACGGGTATGACACTGAAGCTTTCTTT
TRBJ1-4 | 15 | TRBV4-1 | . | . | CASSQETPSNEKLFF | TGCGCCAGCAGCCAAGAGACTCCATCAAATGAAAAACTGTTTTTT
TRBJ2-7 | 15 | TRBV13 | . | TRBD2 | CASSLREGAAYEQYF | TGTGCCAGCAGCCTCCGGGAGGGCGCCGCCTACGAGCAGTACTTC
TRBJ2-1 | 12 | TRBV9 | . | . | CASISEGNEQFF | TGTGCCAGCATTTCGGAGGGGAATGAGCAGTTCTTC
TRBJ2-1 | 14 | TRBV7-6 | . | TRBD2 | CASGLADAYNEQFF | TGTGCCAGCGGCCTAGCGGACGCCTACAATGAGCAGTTCTTC
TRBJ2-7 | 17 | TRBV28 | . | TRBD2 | CASSLSGGLAGEYEQYF | TGTGCCAGCAGTTTATCGGGGGGACTAGCGGGAGAATACGAGCAGTACTTC
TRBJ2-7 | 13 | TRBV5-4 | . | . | CASSTTNDYEQYF | TGTGCCAGCAGCACAACTAACGACTACGAGCAGTACTTC
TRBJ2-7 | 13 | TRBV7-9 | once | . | CASSQPPGYEQYF | TGTGCCAGCAGTCAACCCCCGGGGTACGAGCAGTACTTC
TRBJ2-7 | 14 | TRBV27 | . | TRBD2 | CASSITSGTYEQYF | TGTGCCAGCAGTATTACTAGCGGGACCTACGAGCAGTACTTC
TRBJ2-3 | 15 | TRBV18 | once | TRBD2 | CASSAVSGSPDTQYF | TGTGCCAGCTCAGCCGTCAGCGGGAGCCCAGATACGCAGTATTTT
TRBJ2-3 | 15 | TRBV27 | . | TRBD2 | CASSYLAGSPDTQYF | TGTGCCAGCAGTTATCTAGCGGGATCACCAGATACGCAGTATTTT
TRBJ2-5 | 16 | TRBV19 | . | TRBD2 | CASRIGTSGSGETQYF | TGTGCCAGTAGGATAGGGACTAGCGGGAGTGGAGAGACCCAGTACTTC
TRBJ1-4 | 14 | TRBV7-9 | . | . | CASSQLIREEKLFF | TGTGCCAGCAGCCAACTGATTCGGGAGGAAAAACTGTTTTTT
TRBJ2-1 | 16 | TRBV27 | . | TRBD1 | CASSPSGTVYYNEQFF | TGTGCCAGCAGCCCCTCCGGGACAGTCTACTACAATGAGCAGTTCTTC
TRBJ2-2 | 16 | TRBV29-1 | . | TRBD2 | CSVELAGAPNTGELFF | TGCAGCGTTGAACTAGCGGGAGCACCGAACACCGGGGAGCTGTTTTTT
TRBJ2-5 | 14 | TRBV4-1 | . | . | CASSQGKYQETQYF | TGCGCCAGCAGCCAAGGAAAGTACCAAGAGACCCAGTACTTC
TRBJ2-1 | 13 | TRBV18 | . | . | CASSYNHANEQFF | TGTGCCAGCTCGTACAATCATGCTAACGAGCAGTTCTTC
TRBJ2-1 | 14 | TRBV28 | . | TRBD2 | CASSFGSGRYEQFF | TGTGCCAGCAGTTTTGGTAGCGGGAGGTATGAGCAGTTCTTC
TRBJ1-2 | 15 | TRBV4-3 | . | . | CASSQDWGSDYGYTF | TGCGCCAGCAGCCAAGACTGGGGGTCGGACTATGGCTACACCTTC
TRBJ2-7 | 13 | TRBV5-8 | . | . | CASSWAGTHEQYF | TGTGCCAGCAGCTGGGCAGGGACCCACGAGCAGTACTTC
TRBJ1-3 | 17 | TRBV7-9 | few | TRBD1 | CASSQSGQGASGNTIYF | TGTGCCAGCAGCCAATCGGGACAGGGGGCGTCTGGAAACACCATATATTTT
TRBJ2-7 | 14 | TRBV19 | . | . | CASSTKVSSYEQYF | TGTGCCAGTAGTACCAAAGTGAGCTCCTACGAGCAGTACTTC
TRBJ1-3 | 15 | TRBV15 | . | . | CATMRVPASGNTIYF | TGTGCCACCATGCGGGTTCCGGCCTCTGGAAACACCATATATTTT
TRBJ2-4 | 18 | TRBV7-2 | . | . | CASSLASWRVLAKNIQYF | TGTGCCAGCAGCTTAGCCTCCTGGAGGGTTCTAGCCAAAAACATTCAGTACTTC
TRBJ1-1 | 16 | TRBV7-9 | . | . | CASSLPPGARRSEAFF | TGTGCCAGCAGCTTACCACCGGGGGCCCGAAGAAGTGAAGCTTTCTTT
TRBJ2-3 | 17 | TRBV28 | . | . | CASSPRTDGRRADTQYF | TGTGCCAGCAGTCCCCGAACGGACGGGAGAAGGGCAGATACGCAGTATTTT
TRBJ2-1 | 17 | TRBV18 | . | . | CASSPRGPKGPYNEQFF | TGTGCCAGCTCACCCCGGGGACCCAAGGGCCCCTACAATGAGCAGTTCTTC
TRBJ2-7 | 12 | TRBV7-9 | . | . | CASSPMTYEQYF | TGTGCCAGCAGCCCAATGACCTACGAGCAGTACTTC
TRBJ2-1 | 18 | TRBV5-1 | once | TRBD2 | CASSETAGAGVGYNEQFF | TGCGCCAGCAGCGAAACGGCCGGAGCGGGAGTCGGCTACAATGAGCAGTTCTTC
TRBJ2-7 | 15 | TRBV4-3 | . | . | CASSQDSRATYEQYF | TGCGCCAGCAGCCAAGATTCGCGCGCGACCTACGAGCAGTACTTC
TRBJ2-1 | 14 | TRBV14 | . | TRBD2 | CASSPPLVAGVQFF | TGTGCCAGCAGCCCCCCCCTGGTTGCGGGAGTTCAGTTCTTC
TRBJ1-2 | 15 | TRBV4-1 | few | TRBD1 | CASSVPGQGSYGYTF | TGCGCCAGCAGTGTCCCGGGACAGGGCTCCTATGGCTACACCTTC